This note documents a single TCR beta chain sequence. Its antigen remains unknown. The source of the sample is a study of cytomegalovirus exposure and HLA in healthy donors. Study results and limitations: V- and J-gene trimming in TCR beta was tied to a missense DCLRE1C variant by an analysis performed later. Common viral pathogens seemed, in a later analysis, to connect with several of the most significant clusters. One cluster of highly shared sequence variants probably arose as a sequencing artifact. Confirmation in vitro established that three CMV-associated chains were specific for CMV antigens.

The CDR3 loop spans 14 amino acids. The germline V gene has CDR1 SGHNT and CDR2 YYREEE (reference sequence). Trimming pared 3 bases from V and 1 base from J, leaving 8 bases between. It was with 60 Vbeta and 13 Jbeta primers that the PCR ran. Assay: immunoSEQ multiplex PCR; the TCRdb copy retains only in-frame clones and omits some. The sample lists 200,000 to 250,000 clones, just under 70% occurring once. The sequence derives from a man between 40 and 49 years old in good health and CMV-seropositive. J is TRBJ1-3 and V is TRBV5-4; D is unresolved. Sequencing was carried out using PBMCs. For the CDR3, the DNA is TGTGCCAGCAGCTCGACGGAGTCTGGAAACACCATATATTTT. This gives the protein CASSSTESGNTIYF.